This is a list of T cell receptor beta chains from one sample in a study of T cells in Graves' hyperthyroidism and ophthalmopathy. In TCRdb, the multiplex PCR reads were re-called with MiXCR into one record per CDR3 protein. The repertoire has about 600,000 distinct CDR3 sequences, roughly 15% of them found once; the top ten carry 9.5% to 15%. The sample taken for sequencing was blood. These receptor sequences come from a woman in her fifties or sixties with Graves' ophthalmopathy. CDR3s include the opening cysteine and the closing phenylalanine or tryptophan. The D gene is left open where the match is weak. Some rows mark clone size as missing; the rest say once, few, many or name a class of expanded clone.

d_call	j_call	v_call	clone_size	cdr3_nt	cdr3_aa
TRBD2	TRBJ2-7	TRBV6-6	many	TGTGCCAGCAGTTACCTGACCGACTATAGCGGGAGTGGGGGCGAGCAGTACTTC	CASSYLTDYSGSGGEQYF
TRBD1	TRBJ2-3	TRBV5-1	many	TGCGCCAGCAGCTGGGGACAGGGGGCGCGGACAGATACGCAGTATTTT	CASSWGQGARTDTQYF
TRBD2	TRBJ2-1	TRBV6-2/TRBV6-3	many	TGTGCCAGCAGTAACCGGGACAGAGGACTAGCGGGAGCCAATGAGCAGTTCTTC	CASSNRDRGLAGANEQFF
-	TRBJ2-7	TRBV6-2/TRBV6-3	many	TGTGCCAGCAGTTACACTGTCCTTACCTACGAGCAGTACTTC	CASSYTVLTYEQYF
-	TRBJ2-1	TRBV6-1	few	TGTGCCAGCACTCCGGGTGGGGCCGGGGTGTTCTTC	CASTPGGAGVFF
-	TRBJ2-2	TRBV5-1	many	TGCGCCAGCAGCTCCCCGAGGGTAGGGCGAGCCGGGGAGCTGTTTTTT	CASSSPRVGRAGELFF
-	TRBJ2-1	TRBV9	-	TGTGCCAGCAGCGCCAATACCTACAATGAGCAGTTCTTC	CASSANTYNEQFF
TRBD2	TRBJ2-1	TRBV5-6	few	TGTGCCAGCAGCTGGGAGGGTCCCTACAATGAGCAGTTCTTC	CASSWEGPYNEQFF
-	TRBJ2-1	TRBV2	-	TGTGCCAGCAGTGAATATCCTAGAATCTCCTACAATGAGCAGTTCTTC	CASSEYPRISYNEQFF
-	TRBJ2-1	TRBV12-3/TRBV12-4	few	TGTGCCAGCAGTGCCCGGACAGTCAATGAGCAGTTCTTC	CASSARTVNEQFF
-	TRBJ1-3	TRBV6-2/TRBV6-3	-	TGTGCCACCAACAGGGACTTTCTTCACTCTGGAAACACCATATATTTT	CATNRDFLHSGNTIYF
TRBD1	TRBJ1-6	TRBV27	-	TGTGCCAGCCGTGATGACAGGGGGTCAGCATCACCCCTCCACTTT	CASRDDRGSASPLHF
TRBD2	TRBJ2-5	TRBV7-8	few	TGTGCCAGCAGCGAGAGGGCCGGACTAGCGGGAATGAAGGAGACCCAGTACTTC	CASSERAGLAGMKETQYF
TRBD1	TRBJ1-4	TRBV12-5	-	TGTGCTAGTGGGCCGGGACAGGCGTCTGAAAAACTGTTTTTT	CASGPGQASEKLFF
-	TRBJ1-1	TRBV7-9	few	TGTGCCAGCAGCTTAGAATCCCCCTTCGCTGAAGCTTTCTTT	CASSLESPFAEAFF
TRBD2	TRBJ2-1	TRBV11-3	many	TGTGCCAGCAGCGTTATGGTGACTAGCGGGAGCGAAAATGAGCAGTTCTTC	CASSVMVTSGSENEQFF
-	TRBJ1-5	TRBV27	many	TGTGCCAGCAGTTTATTCGGGTCTAGCAATCAGCCCCAGCATTTT	CASSLFGSSNQPQHF